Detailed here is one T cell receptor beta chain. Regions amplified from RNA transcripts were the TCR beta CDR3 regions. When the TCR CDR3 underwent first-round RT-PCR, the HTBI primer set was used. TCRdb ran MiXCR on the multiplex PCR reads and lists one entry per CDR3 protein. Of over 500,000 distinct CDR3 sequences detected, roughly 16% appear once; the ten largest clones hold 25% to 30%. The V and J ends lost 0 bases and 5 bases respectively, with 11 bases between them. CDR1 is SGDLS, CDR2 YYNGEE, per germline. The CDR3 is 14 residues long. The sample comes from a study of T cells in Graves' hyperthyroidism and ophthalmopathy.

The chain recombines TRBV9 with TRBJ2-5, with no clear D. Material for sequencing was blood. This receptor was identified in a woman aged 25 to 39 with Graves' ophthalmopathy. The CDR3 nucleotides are TGTGCCAGCAGCGTAGCTGGCCAGCACGAGACCCAGTACTTC. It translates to CASSVAGQHETQYF.